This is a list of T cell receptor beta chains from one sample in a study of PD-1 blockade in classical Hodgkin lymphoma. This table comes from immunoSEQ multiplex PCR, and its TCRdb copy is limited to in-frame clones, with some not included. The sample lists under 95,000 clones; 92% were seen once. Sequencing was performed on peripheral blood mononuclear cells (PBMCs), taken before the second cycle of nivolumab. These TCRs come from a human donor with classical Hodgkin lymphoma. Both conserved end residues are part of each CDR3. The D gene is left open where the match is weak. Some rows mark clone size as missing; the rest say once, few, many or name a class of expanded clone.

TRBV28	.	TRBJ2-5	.	CASSFSRWGMKETQYF	TGTGCCAGCAGTTTCTCCCGGTGGGGGATGAAAGAGACCCAGTACTTC
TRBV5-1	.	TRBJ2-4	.	CASSLTGQRNIQYF	TGCGCCAGCAGCTTGACGGGCCAGCGAAACATTCAGTACTTC
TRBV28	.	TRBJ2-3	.	CASSLLSGPSTDTQYF	TGTGCCAGCAGTTTACTTAGCGGTCCTAGCACAGATACGCAGTATTTT
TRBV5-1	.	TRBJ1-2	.	CASSLAGVSGNYGYTF	TGCGCCAGCAGCTTGGCAGGGGTTAGTGGGAACTATGGCTACACCTTC
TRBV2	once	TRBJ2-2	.	CASSGQGRAGELFF	TGTGCCAGCAGTGGACAGGGGAGGGCCGGGGAGCTGTTTTTT
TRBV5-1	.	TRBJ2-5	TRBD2	CASSLEGGLAEETQYF	TGCGCCAGCAGCTTGGAAGGAGGACTAGCGGAAGAGACCCAGTACTTC
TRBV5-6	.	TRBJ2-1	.	CASSWMDNEQFF	TGTGCCAGCAGTTGGATGGACAATGAGCAGTTCTTC
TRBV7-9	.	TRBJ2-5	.	CASSLLLGQETQYF	TGTGCCAGCAGCTTACTTCTGGGGCAAGAGACCCAGTACTTC
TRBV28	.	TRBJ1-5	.	CASSLGGVGQPQHF	TGTGCCAGCAGTTTAGGGGGGGTCGGTCAGCCCCAGCATTTT
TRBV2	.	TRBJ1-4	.	CASSPARGNEKLFF	TGTGCCAGCAGCCCCGCCAGGGGCAATGAAAAACTGTTTTTT
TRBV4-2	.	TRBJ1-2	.	CASSQDRAIGANYGYTF	TGTGCCAGCAGCCAAGATCGGGCGATAGGGGCTAACTATGGCTACACCTTC
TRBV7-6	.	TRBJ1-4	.	CASSLGGPGVQGARNEKLFF	TGTGCCAGCAGCTTAGGGGGGCCGGGGGTGCAGGGCGCGCGGAATGAAAAACTGTTTTTT
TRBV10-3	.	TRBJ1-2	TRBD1	CAISEVGTGTGGYTF	TGTGCCATCAGTGAGGTCGGGACAGGGACTGGTGGCTACACCTTC
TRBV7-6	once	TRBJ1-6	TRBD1	CASSRTGGGSPLHF	TGTGCCAGCAGCCGGACAGGGGGAGGTTCACCCCTCCACTTT
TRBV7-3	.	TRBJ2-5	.	CASSLNGMQETQYF	TGTGCCAGCAGCTTAAATGGGATGCAAGAGACCCAGTACTTC